This T cell receptor beta chain came from a study of TIL therapy for anti-PD-1-resistant metastatic lung cancer. Overall study: Most patients had lung adenocarcinoma. By whole-exome sequencing, median non-synonymous tumor mutation burden was around 1.5 mutations per megabase.

Time point meaning: pre-treatment sample, taken before nivolumab and TIL therapy. The immunoSEQ assay was v3. Sequencing depth was around 2 million read pairs for survey level, roughly 4.5-6 million for deep. Measured with immunoSEQ multiplex PCR; TCRdb has only the in-frame clones, and not every one. The profile covers approximately 15,000 clones, with around 88% appearing a single time and about 0.9% taken by the ten largest. With 5 bases removed from V and 2 bases from J, the gap between germline ends came to 13 bases. This CDR3 is 14 amino acids long. The germline CDR1 and CDR2 sequences are SGHNT and YENEEA.

This rearrangement joins TRBV11-3 to TRBJ2-7; D gene ambiguous. The sequence came from a person between 25 and 79 years old with non-small cell lung cancer. The source material was blood, sampled at baseline. This CDR3 is CASSPGRGPYEQYV. The CDR3 region has the DNA TGTGCCAGCAGCCCCGGACGCGGCCCCTACGAGCAGTACGTC.